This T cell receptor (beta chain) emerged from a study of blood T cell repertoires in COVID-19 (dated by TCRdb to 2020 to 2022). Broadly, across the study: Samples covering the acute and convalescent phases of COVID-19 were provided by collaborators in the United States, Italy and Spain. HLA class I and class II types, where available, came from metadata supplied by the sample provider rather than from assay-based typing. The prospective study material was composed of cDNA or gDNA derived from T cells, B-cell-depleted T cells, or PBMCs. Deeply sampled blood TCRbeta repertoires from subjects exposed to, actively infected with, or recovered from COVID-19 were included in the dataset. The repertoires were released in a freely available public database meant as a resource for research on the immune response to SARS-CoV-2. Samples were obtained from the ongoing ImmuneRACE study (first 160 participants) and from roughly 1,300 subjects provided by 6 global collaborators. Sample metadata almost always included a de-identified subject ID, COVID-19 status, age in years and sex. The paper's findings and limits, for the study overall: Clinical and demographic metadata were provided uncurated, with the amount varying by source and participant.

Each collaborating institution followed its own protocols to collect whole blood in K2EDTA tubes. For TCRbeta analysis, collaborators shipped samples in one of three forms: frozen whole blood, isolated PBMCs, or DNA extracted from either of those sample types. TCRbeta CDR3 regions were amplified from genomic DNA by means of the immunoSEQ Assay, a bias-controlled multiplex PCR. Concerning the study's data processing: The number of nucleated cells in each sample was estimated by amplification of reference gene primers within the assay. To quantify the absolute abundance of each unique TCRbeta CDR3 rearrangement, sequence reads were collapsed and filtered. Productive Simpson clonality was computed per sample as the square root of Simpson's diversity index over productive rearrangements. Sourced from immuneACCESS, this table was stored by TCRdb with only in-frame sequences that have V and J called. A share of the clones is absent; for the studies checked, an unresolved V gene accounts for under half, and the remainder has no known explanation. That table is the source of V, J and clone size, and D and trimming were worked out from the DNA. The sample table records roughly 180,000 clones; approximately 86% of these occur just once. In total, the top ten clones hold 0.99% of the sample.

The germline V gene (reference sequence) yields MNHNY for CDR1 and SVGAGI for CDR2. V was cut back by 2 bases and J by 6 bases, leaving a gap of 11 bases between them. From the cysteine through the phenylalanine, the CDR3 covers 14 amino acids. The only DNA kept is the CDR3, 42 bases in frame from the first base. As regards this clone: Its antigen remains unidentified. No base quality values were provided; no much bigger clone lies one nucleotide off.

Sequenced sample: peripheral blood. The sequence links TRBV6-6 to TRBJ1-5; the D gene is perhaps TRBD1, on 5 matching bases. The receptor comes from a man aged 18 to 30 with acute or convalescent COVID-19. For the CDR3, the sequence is CASSYGSGSQPQHF. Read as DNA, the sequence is TGTGCCAGCAGTTACGGTTCAGGGTCTCAGCCCCAGCATTTT.